The clone carrying this T cell receptor (beta chain) was picked up many times. The target antigen is unknown. The data originate from a study of post-analysis software for immune sequencing data. Every TCR beta cDNA library bore unique molecular identifiers. From around 1 to 10 million T cells, roughly 0.5 million cDNA molecules were obtained. TCRdb called the PCR reads again in MiXCR, with one record for every CDR3 protein. The sample lists 650,000 to 900,000 distinct CDR3 sequences; just over 45% were seen once. CDR3 length: 15 amino acids. Germline V CDR1 and CDR2: SGHRS, YFSETQ. V was pared by 6 bases and J by 2 bases, with 9 bases of the junction left unmatched. Regarding the study as a whole: TRBV segments more frequent in patients than in controls numbered five and included TRBV5-6, TRBV5-1 and TRBV20-1.

This TCR came from a girl under 18 with multiple sclerosis. The sequenced sample was blood. V gene TRBV5-1 combines with J gene TRBJ2-3; the match to TRBD2 covers 7 bases. In nucleotides, the CDR3 is TGCGCCAGCAAAATAGCGGGCCGACCCACAGATACGCAGTATTTT. It is translated as CASKIAGRPTDTQYF. The complete variable domain, with remaining parts taken from reference TRBV5-1 and TRBJ2-3, reads KAGVTQTPRYLIKTRGQQVTLSCSPISGHRSVSWYQQTPGQGLQFLFEYFSETQRNKGNFPGRFSGRQFSNSRSEMNVSTLELGDSALYLCASKIAGRPTDTQYFGPGTRLTVL.